The rows below give T cell receptor beta chains drawn from one sample of a study of patients and donors after allogeneic stem cell transplantation. In TCRdb, the RT-PCR reads were re-called with MiXCR into one record per CDR3 protein. The sample gives tens of thousands of distinct CDR3 sequences, 48% of which show up once; 61% is in the top ten. The sequenced sample consisted of blood, either unsorted or a sorted T cell fraction (not recorded which). These TCRs come from a human donor who was either an allogeneic HSCT recipient or a stem cell or donor lymphocyte infusion donor (not recorded which). It is not recorded whose cells these are; they may come from a transplant donor. CDR3s leave out the opening cysteine and the closing phenylalanine or tryptophan. Not all rows give a size; the values are once, few, many and, for expanded clones, a class.

abundance	v_gene	j_gene	CDR3aa
.	TRBV30	TRBJ1-1	ACPREVGEFEAF
.	TRBV11-2	TRBJ1-4	ASSLDVGALGEKLF
.	TRBV20-1	TRBJ1-5	SARAGRLPQH
.	TRBV7-6	TRBJ2-7	ASSPGKGLTNEQY
.	TRBV10-1	TRBJ2-5	ASSEEGREETQY
.	TRBV12-3/TRBV12-4	TRBJ1-5	ASSWDRGEQPQH
.	TRBV5-1	TRBJ1-2	ASSLDRVAHGYT
.	TRBV6-2/TRBV6-3	TRBJ1-1	ASSYLGQGTEAF
.	TRBV12-3/TRBV12-4	TRBJ1-2	ASSLADRDYGYT
.	TRBV6-6	TRBJ1-1	ASSYSRWNTEAF
.	TRBV28	TRBJ2-3	ASTIGGRDTQY
few	TRBV7-8	TRBJ1-5	ASSLGTGGELSNQPQH
.	TRBV28	TRBJ1-2	ASSPGQGLGYT
.	TRBV25-1	TRBJ1-2	ASSVPEFSYGYT
few	TRBV12-3/TRBV12-4	TRBJ1-1	ASSLLAVTEAF
few	TRBV7-3	TRBJ1-3	ASSLTSVARHSGNTIY
medium-sized	TRBV5-6	TRBJ1-1	ASSLGMGQPEAF
few	TRBV29-1	TRBJ1-1	SFQWIRDTEAF
.	TRBV4-3	TRBJ1-2	ASSQEGALDYGYT
.	TRBV15	TRBJ1-6	ATSRDAGYYGSPLH
few	TRBV5-1	TRBJ1-6	ASSGGDSSYNSPLH
.	TRBV6-1	TRBJ1-5	ASSEGGTGARQPQH
.	TRBV12-3/TRBV12-4	TRBJ1-1	ASSFEGSNTEAF
.	TRBV12-3/TRBV12-4	TRBJ1-1	ASSLALENTEAF
.	TRBV4-3	TRBJ2-3	ASSHEALTLALTDTQY
.	TRBV5-6	TRBJ1-2	ASRPPTSYGYT
.	TRBV28	TRBJ1-6	ASSVVTGGSPLH
.	TRBV7-8	TRBJ1-3	ASSFRGTGPGNTIY
few	TRBV11-3	TRBJ1-1	ASSTGYETEAF
.	TRBV5-1	TRBJ2-1	ASTQAETFGNEQF
.	TRBV6-5	TRBJ1-1	ASSYVGTEAF
.	TRBV4-1	TRBJ1-5	ASSRGINQPQH
.	TRBV2	TRBJ1-6	ASSRTVNSPLH
.	TRBV20-1	TRBJ1-5	SARDHLTGLNQPQH